The 6 T cell receptor beta chains presented below share a single source sample, sequenced in a study of blood T cell repertoires in COVID-19. The table came from immunoSEQ multiplex PCR; TCRdb's copy has only in-frame clones and leaves some out. The sample has approximately 80,000 clones, 78% seen once; the top ten hold roughly 15%. Sample: peripheral blood. These receptors were collected from a human donor in a cohort sampled during active COVID-19.

The gene calls are TRBV4-3 and TRBJ2-1, with D tentatively TRBD2 (6 bases). Germline CDR1 reads LGHNA; CDR2 reads YSLEER. The CDR3 loop spans 13 amino acids. Trimming cost V 3 bases and J 6 bases, with 9 bases left between them. The DNA for the CDR3 is TGCGCCAGCAGCCATGGGAGGTCCAATGAGCAGTTCTTC. Its translation: CASSHGRSNEQFF.

This rearrangement joins TRBV7-9 to TRBJ2-5; TRBD2 is a possible D gene (5 bases). V shed 2 bases and J shed 5 bases, with 12 bases lying between them. CDR3 length: 14 amino acids. Germline CDR1 reads SEHNR; CDR2 reads FQNEAQ (reference sequence). Written as DNA, the CDR3 is TGTGCCAGCAGCTTAATTCCGGGGTGGGAGACCCAGTACTTC. This encodes CASSLIPGWETQYF. The variable domain in full, completed from reference TRBV7-9 and TRBJ2-5, reads DTGVSQNPRHKITKRGQNVTFRCDPISEHNRLYWYRQTLGQGPEFLTYFQNEAQLEKSRLLSDRFSAERPKGSFSTLEIQRTEQGDSAMYLCASSLIPGWETQYFGPGTRLLVL.

This chain uses TRBV24-1 with TRBJ2-1; 8 bases are shared with TRBD2. Germline CDR1 KGHDR, CDR2 SFDVKD. CDR3 length equals 14 residues. Unmatched junction bases numbered 7, after V lost 0 bases and J lost 13 bases. CDR3 protein: CATSDLLAGGRQFF. The DNA for the CDR3 is TGTGCCACCAGTGATTTGCTGGCGGGGGGCCGTCAGTTCTTC.

The V call is TRBV7-9, the J call TRBJ1-1; D not certain. CDR1 is SEHNR and CDR2 is FQNEAQ in the germline V gene (reference sequence). Trimming took off 8 bases at V and 4 bases at J, with 5 bases between the two ends. This CDR3 has 10 amino acids. The CDR3 sequence: CASRGTEAFF. The DNA of the CDR3 is TGTGCCAGCCGAGGCACTGAAGCTTTCTTT.

The rearrangement joins TRBV24-1 to TRBJ2-7; tentative D call: TRBD2 (5 bases). Trimming took off 9 bases at V and 2 bases at J, with 19 bases between the two ends. Germline-derived CDR1 and CDR2 are KGHDR and SFDVKD. The CDR3 has 15 amino acids. CDR3 protein: CATRDPGLDPYEQYV. The CDR3 coding sequence is TGTGCCACCCGAGACCCTGGACTCGACCCCTACGAGCAGTACGTC.

This chain uses TRBV15 with TRBJ2-3; D unresolved. Germline CDR1 and CDR2: LNHNV and YYDKDF (reference sequence). Trimming left V 0 bases short and J 1 base short, with 8 bases between. The CDR3 extends over 15 amino acids. The CDR3 coding sequence is TGTGCCACCAGCAGAGATTGGCAGGGCACAGATACGCAGTATTTT. Amino acid sequence: CATSRDWQGTDTQYF. The full variable domain, rest sourced from reference TRBV15 and TRBJ2-3, is DAMVIQNPRYQVTQFGKPVTLSCSQTLNHNVMYWYQQKSSQAPKLLFHYYDKDFNNEADTPDNFQSRRPNTSFCFLDIRSPGLGDTAMYLCATSRDWQGTDTQYFGPGTRLTVL.